The 27 T cell receptor beta chains listed next were all sequenced from one sample in a study of cytomegalovirus exposure and HLA in healthy donors. Vbeta (60) and Jbeta (13) primers were used in the PCR. Sequenced by immunoSEQ multiplex PCR; TCRdb stores in-frame clones only, minus some. Recorded for this sample: about 200,000 clones. The sequenced sample consisted of PBMCs. These receptors were taken from a woman aged 25 to 39 in good health and CMV-seropositive.

The chain carries TRBV6-5 and TRBJ1-4; TRBD1 might be the D (5 bases). CDR3 length: 15 residues. Trimming left V 0 bases short and J 1 base short, with 6 bases between. Germline V gene sequence: CDR1 MNHEY, CDR2 SVGAGI. CDR3 nucleotide sequence: TGTGCCAGCAGTTACTCCGGGGGAACTAATGAAAAACTGTTTTTT. It yields the protein CASSYSGGTNEKLFF.

The V and J genes are TRBV6-5 and TRBJ2-5; TRBD2 is a possible D gene (6 bases). The better agreement between TRBJ2-7 and the DNA end casts doubt on the J call. Germline lookup yields CDR1 MNHEY and CDR2 SVGAGI. The CDR3 totals 13 residues. The CDR3 DNA is TGTGCCAGCAGTTACGCGACTAGCTACGAGCAGTACTTC. Translating it yields CASSYATSYEQYF.

The chain carries TRBV18 and TRBJ1-4; D is perhaps TRBD1 (6 bases). Trimming removed 2 bases at V and 5 bases at J, with 15 bases between. Germline CDR1 is KGHSH and CDR2 is LQKENI. The CDR3 runs to 16 residues. The CDR3 sequence: CASSPRTIGTNEKLFF. DNA for the CDR3: TGTGCCAGCTCACCAAGGACCATCGGGACAAATGAAAAACTGTTTTTT.

This chain joins TRBV7-6 and TRBJ2-2; 7 bases map to TRBD1. This CDR3 is 15 amino acids long. The germline V gene has CDR1 SGHVS and CDR2 FNYEAQ. V lost 5 bases, J lost 4 bases, and 7 bases stayed unmatched. CDR3 loop: CASSPGAGGTGELFF. DNA for the CDR3: TGTGCCAGCAGCCCCGGGGCAGGGGGCACCGGGGAGCTGTTTTTT.

The chain has TRBV7-2 and TRBJ2-1; the D is unclear. Trimming shortened V by 0 bases and J by 10 bases, and 7 bases separated the two germline ends. The CDR3 contains 12 residues. Germline CDR1 is SGHTA and CDR2 is FQGNSA. DNA for the CDR3: TGTGCCAGCAGCTTAGCACTTCGAGAGCAGTTCTTC. This encodes CASSLALREQFF. Variable domain in full (rest from reference TRBV7-2 and TRBJ2-1): GAGVSQSPSNKVTEKGKDVELRCDPISGHTALYWYRQSLGQGLEFLIYFQGNSAPDKSGLPSDRFSAERTGGSVSTLTIQRTQQEDSAVYLCASSLALREQFFGPGTRLTVL.

V and J are TRBV7-9 and TRBJ1-4; D is uncertain. Germline CDR1 reads SEHNR; CDR2 reads FQNEAQ (reference sequence). The CDR3 loop spans 14 amino acids. With 2 bases removed from V and 6 bases from J, the gap between germline ends came to 10 bases. The CDR3 is CASSLRGSDEKLFF. In nucleotides, the CDR3 is TGTGCCAGCAGCTTACGAGGGAGCGATGAAAAACTGTTTTTT.

The V call is TRBV5-1, the J call TRBJ2-5; 9 positions agree with TRBD1. The V segment lost 2 bases and the J segment 5 bases; nucleotides outside the gene matches: 4. The CDR3 is 14 residues long. The germline V gene encodes CDR1 SGHRS and CDR2 YFSETQ. Here the CDR3 reads CASSLQGAWETQYF. The CDR3 DNA reads TGCGCCAGCAGCTTACAGGGGGCATGGGAGACCCAGTACTTC.

V and J are TRBV27 and TRBJ2-1, with D perhaps matching TRBD2 (6 bases). The CDR3 has 14 amino acids. Germline loops: CDR1 MNHEY, CDR2 SMNVEV (reference sequence). V was trimmed by 2 bases and J by 8 bases, leaving 13 bases between them. CDR3 residues: CASSLRGSNDEQFF. DNA of the CDR3: TGTGCCAGCAGTTTACGGGGGAGTAACGATGAGCAGTTCTTC.

The V gene is TRBV4-3, the J gene TRBJ2-5; D not resolved. V was trimmed by 0 bases and J by 5 bases, leaving 4 bases between them. Germline-derived CDR1 and CDR2 are LGHNA and YSLEER. The CDR3 covers 12 residues. This CDR3 reads CASSQDMETQYF. For the CDR3, the DNA is TGCGCCAGCAGCCAAGATATGGAGACCCAGTACTTC.

This chain joins TRBV21-1 and TRBJ1-1; the listed D gene, TRBD1, was not tested against the DNA. TRBV21-1 is a recognized pseudogene. The CDR3 is 14 amino acids. The CDR3 sequence: CASSNDRGGTEAFF. The CDR3 nucleotides are TGTGCCAGCAGCAATGACAGGGGAGGAACTGAAGCTTTCTTT.

The genes are TRBV29-1 and TRBJ1-1; the match to TRBD1 covers 8 bases. The germline V gene has CDR1 SQVTM and CDR2 ANQGSEA. J lost 0 bases, V lost 7 bases, and 4 bases had no gene match. CDR3 length: 13 amino acids. CDR3 DNA sequence: TGCAGCGCACGACAGGGGATGAACACTGAAGCTTTCTTT. This sequence encodes CSARQGMNTEAFF.

V gene TRBV6-5 combines with J gene TRBJ2-1; weak D call: TRBD2 (5 bases). Germline V gives CDR1 MNHEY, CDR2 SVGAGI. Trimming cost V 7 bases and J 2 bases, with 12 bases left between them. The CDR3 is made up of 14 amino acids. CDR3 in amino acids: CASTVPGTYNEQFF. In DNA form, the CDR3 reads TGTGCCAGCACTGTACCGGGAACCTACAATGAGCAGTTCTTC.

This chain joins TRBV4-3 and TRBJ2-3, with no clear D. Germline lookup yields CDR1 LGHNA and CDR2 YSLEER. V lost 2 bases, J lost 4 bases, and 10 bases lay in between. The CDR3 covers 14 residues. CDR3 residues: CASSQRIGADTQYF. The CDR3 coding sequence is TGCGCCAGCAGCCAACGTATCGGTGCAGATACGCAGTATTTT.

The chain links TRBV18 to TRBJ2-3; perhaps TRBD2 as D (6 bases). The germline V and J ends were trimmed by 0 bases and 3 bases, with 10 bases remaining between them. In germline, CDR1 is KGHSH, CDR2 LQKENI. CDR3 length: 15 residues. CDR3 coding DNA: TGTGCCAGCTCACCACCGAAGGGAGGTACAGATACGCAGTATTTT. Residues: CASSPPKGGTDTQYF.

This chain links TRBV29-1 with TRBJ1-1; possibly TRBD1 for D (6 bases). Trimming pared 5 bases from V and 0 bases from J, leaving 10 bases between. Per the germline V gene, CDR1 is SQVTM and CDR2 is ANQGSEA. The CDR3 sequence is 13 residues long. CDR3 amino acids: CSVTRGLNTEAFF. The CDR3 region has the DNA TGCAGCGTTACCAGGGGCCTGAACACTGAAGCTTTCTTT.

This chain uses TRBV5-1 with TRBJ1-5; weak D call: TRBD1 (6 bases). The germline CDR1 and CDR2 sequences are SGHRS and YFSETQ. V shed 1 base and J shed 2 bases, with 10 bases lying between them. This CDR3 spans 15 amino acids. The CDR3 region is CASSLTAGGNQPQHF. As DNA, the CDR3 is TGCGCCAGCAGCTTGACGGCAGGGGGCAATCAGCCCCAGCATTTT.

For the CDR3, the DNA is TGCGCCAGCAGTGTACAGGACAATCAGCCCCAGCATTTT. Protein sequence: CASSVQDNQPQHF. The gene calls are TRBV10-2 and TRBJ1-5, with D perhaps matching TRBD1 (5 bases). Trimming removed 4 bases at V and 3 bases at J, with 7 bases between. This CDR3 has 13 residues. Germline V lookup: CDR1 WSHSY, CDR2 SAAADI.

The chain employs TRBV7-9 and TRBJ1-4; D not resolved. CDR3 size: 13 residues. Germline V CDR1 and CDR2: SEHNR, FQNEAQ (reference sequence). The V end lost 7 bases, the J end lost 4 bases, and 10 bases lay between the germline ends. CDR3 sequence reads: CASTRAGNEKLFF. CDR3 bases: TGTGCCAGCACTAGGGCGGGTAATGAAAAACTGTTTTTT.

V and J are TRBV5-1 and TRBJ2-3; TRBD2 agrees at 14 bases. The trim removed 7 bases at V and 5 bases at J, leaving 6 bases unmatched. Looked up from germline, CDR1 is SGHRS and CDR2 is YFSETQ. The length of the CDR3 is 15 residues. This CDR3 reads CASGTSGGFRDTQYF. Written as DNA, the CDR3 is TGCGCCAGCGGGACTAGCGGGGGCTTTAGAGATACGCAGTATTTT.

The genes are TRBV27 and TRBJ2-1; 13 nucleotides agree with TRBD2. V lost 5 bases and J lost 8; bases outside the gene matches: 3. This CDR3 region has 14 residues. Germline V lookup: CDR1 MNHEY, CDR2 SMNVEV (reference sequence). CDR3 sequence: CASSGTSGNDEQFF. Written as DNA, the CDR3 is TGTGCCAGCAGTGGGACTAGCGGGAACGATGAGCAGTTCTTC.

The chain employs TRBV6-5 and TRBJ1-5; D is possibly TRBD1 (5 bases). The germline V gene encodes CDR1 MNHEY and CDR2 SVGAGI. The CDR3 consists of 13 residues. V lost 8 bases to trimming and J lost 5 bases, with 13 bases between them. For the CDR3, the DNA is TGTGCCAGCGGTCACGGGGGGGATCAGCCCCAGCATTTT. Residues: CASGHGGDQPQHF.

This chain links TRBV21-1 with TRBJ2-2; the table names TRBD1, a call not compared with the DNA. TRBV21-1 represents a pseudogene. CDR3 length: 15 amino acids. The CDR3: CASSKGASGPGELFF. CDR3 bases: TGTGCCAGCAGCAAAGGGGCTTCAGGGCCCGGGGAGCTGTTTTTT.

V gene TRBV18 combines with J gene TRBJ1-2; D possibly corresponds to TRBD1 (5 bases). Germline values: CDR1 KGHSH, CDR2 LQKENI. The CDR3 runs 13 residues. Trimming cost V 3 bases and J 5 bases, with 10 bases left between them. CDR3 nucleotides: TGTGCCAGCTCACCCTCCCCAGGGTATGGCTACACCTTC. Translation: CASSPSPGYGYTF.

The rearrangement joins TRBV7-9 to TRBJ2-2; tentative D call: TRBD1 (5 bases). The CDR3 is 15 residues long. Germline CDR1 is SEHNR and CDR2 is FQNEAQ (reference sequence). V dropped 5 bases and J dropped 3 bases, with 13 bases sitting between them. In DNA, the CDR3 is TGTGCCAGCAGCGAACGCAGGGTTTACACCGGGGAGCTGTTTTTT. Its protein product is CASSERRVYTGELFF.

The chain employs TRBV29-1 and TRBJ2-1; 10 nucleotides line up with TRBD2. V gave up 6 bases and J gave up 5 bases; unmatched junction bases: 10. The CDR3 spans 15 residues. CDR1 is SQVTM, CDR2 ANQGSEA, per germline. DNA of the CDR3: TGCAGCGTGATAACTAGCGGGGAGAGGCACAATGAGCAGTTCTTC. The encoded protein is CSVITSGERHNEQFF.

The genes are TRBV20-1 and TRBJ2-3; maybe TRBD1 (6 bases). Germline-derived CDR1 and CDR2 are DFQATT and SNEGSKA (reference sequence). Trimming took 7 bases from V and 5 from J, leaving 10 bases between them. CDR3 length: 11 amino acids. The CDR3 protein is CSVGGLDTQYF. Here the CDR3 DNA reads TGCAGTGTAGGGGGATTAGATACGCAGTATTTT.

This chain connects TRBV15 to TRBJ2-7, with 7 bases matching TRBD1. CDR1 and CDR2 from the germline V gene are LNHNV and YYDKDF (reference sequence). J gave up 4 bases and V 8 bases, and 14 bases lay outside the gene matches. This CDR3 region has 15 residues. CDR3 region: CATSEETGVTYEQYF. The CDR3 DNA reads as TGTGCCACCTCCGAGGAAACAGGGGTAACGTACGAGCAGTACTTC.